This T cell receptor beta chain was identified during a study of beta chain features in type 1 diabetes. General study points: Significant though moderate, a shortening of TCRB CDR3s appeared in all four CD4+ subsets of Type 1 diabetes patients. Reduced insertions and increased deletions marked VDJ junctions in type 1 diabetes patients.

All of the isolated RNA was reverse transcribed, so expressed TCRB transcripts were sequenced. The study sequenced naive, central memory and regulatory T cell samples to an average of about 3.8 million reads. Clones were sequenced by immunoSEQ multiplex PCR, and TCRdb holds only the in-frame ones, with some missing. The sample shows 300,000 to 400,000 clones, 9.6% of them seen only once. This CDR3 spans 19 amino acids. This clone occurred a few times. Its specificity is unknown. The sequence came from a man aged 25-45 years with type 1 diabetes. The chain has TRBV21-1 and TRBJ2-2; TRBD1, the table's D call, lacks a check against the DNA. TRBV21-1 is deemed a pseudogene. The sequenced sample consisted of central memory CD4+ T cells from blood. CDR3 DNA: TGTGCCAGCGCCCCTCCCAGGACAGACCCGATCGTAAACACCGGGGAGCTGTTTTTT. This gives the protein CASAPPRTDPIVNTGELFF.